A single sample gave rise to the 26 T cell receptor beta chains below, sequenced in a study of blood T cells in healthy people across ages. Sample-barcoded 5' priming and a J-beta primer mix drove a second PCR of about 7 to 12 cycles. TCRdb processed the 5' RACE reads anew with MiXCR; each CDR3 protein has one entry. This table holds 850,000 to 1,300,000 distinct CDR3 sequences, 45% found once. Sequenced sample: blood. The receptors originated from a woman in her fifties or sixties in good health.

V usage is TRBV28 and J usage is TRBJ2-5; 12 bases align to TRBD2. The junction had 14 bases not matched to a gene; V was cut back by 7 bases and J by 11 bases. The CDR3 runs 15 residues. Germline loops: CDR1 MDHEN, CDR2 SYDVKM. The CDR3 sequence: CASNQLAGGGGEQYF. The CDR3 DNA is TGTGCCAGCAACCAACTAGCGGGAGGAGGGGGAGAGCAGTACTTC.

The CDR3 loop is CSAKLAGGISYEQYF. CDR3 DNA: TGCAGTGCCAAACTAGCGGGAGGGATTTCCTACGAGCAGTACTTC. The V gene is TRBV20-1, the J gene TRBJ2-7; TRBD2 matches at 13 bases. With V trimmed by 6 bases and J by 1 base, 6 bases remained unmatched. This CDR3 is 15 amino acids long. The germline V gene has CDR1 DFQATT and CDR2 SNEGSKA (reference sequence).

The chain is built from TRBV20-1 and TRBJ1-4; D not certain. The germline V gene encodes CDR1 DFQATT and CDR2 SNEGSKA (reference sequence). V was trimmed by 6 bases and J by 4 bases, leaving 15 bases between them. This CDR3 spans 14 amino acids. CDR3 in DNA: TGCAGTGCCCTGTTTGGGCCGGATAATGAAAAACTGTTTTTT. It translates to CSALFGPDNEKLFF.

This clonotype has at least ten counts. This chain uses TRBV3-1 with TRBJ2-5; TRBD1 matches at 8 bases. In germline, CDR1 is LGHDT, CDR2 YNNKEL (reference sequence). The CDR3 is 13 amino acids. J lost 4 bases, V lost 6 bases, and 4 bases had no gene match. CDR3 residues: CASSSDRVETQYF. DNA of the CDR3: TGTGCCAGCAGTTCGGACAGGGTAGAGACCCAGTACTTC.

CDR3: CSASLGQRAYEQYF. The CDR3 DNA is TGCAGTGCTAGTTTGGGCCAGAGAGCCTACGAGCAGTACTTC. The chain has TRBV20-1 and TRBJ2-7; D ambiguous. V lost 3 bases, J lost 2 bases, and 14 bases lay in between. Germline CDR1 reads DFQATT; CDR2 reads SNEGSKA (reference sequence). The CDR3 has 14 residues.

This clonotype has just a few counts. The CDR3 DNA is TGCGCCAGCAGCCCTAGCGGGAGTGAAGAGACCCAGTACTTC. This sequence encodes CASSPSGSEETQYF. The gene calls are TRBV5-1 and TRBJ2-5, with 10 bases that match TRBD2. The CDR3 has 14 amino acids. Germline V gene sequence: CDR1 SGHRS, CDR2 YFSETQ. V trimming: 4 bases; J trimming: 3 bases; junction bases outside the gene matches: 3. Looking up the rest from reference TRBV5-1 and TRBJ2-5 gives the full variable domain: KAGVTQTPRYLIKTRGQQVTLSCSPISGHRSVSWYQQTPGQGLQFLFEYFSETQRNKGNFPGRFSGRQFSNSRSEMNVSTLELGDSALYLCASSPSGSEETQYFGPGTRLLVL.

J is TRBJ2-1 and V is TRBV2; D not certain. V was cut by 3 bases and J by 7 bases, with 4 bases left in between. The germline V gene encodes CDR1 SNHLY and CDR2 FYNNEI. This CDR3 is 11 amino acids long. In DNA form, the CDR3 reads TGTGCCAGCAGTGAGAAGAATGAGCAGTTCTTC. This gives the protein CASSEKNEQFF.

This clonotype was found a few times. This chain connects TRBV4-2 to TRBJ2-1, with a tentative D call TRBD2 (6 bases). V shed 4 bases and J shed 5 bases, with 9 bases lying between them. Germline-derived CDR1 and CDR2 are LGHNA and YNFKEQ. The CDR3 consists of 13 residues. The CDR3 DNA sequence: TGTGCCAGCAGCCTATGGGAGGACAATGAGCAGTTCTTC. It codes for CASSLWEDNEQFF.

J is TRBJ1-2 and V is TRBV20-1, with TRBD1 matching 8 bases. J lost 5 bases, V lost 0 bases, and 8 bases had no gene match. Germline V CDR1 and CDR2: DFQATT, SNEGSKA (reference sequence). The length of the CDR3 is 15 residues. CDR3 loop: CSARDRQGTEYGYTF. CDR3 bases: TGCAGTGCTAGAGACCGACAGGGGACCGAGTATGGCTACACCTTC.

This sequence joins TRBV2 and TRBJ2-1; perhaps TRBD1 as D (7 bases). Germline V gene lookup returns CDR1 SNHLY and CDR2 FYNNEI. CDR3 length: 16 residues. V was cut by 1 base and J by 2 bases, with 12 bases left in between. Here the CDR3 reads CASSEGGRGAYNEQFF. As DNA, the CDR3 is TGTGCCAGCAGTGAAGGAGGCAGGGGGGCCTACAATGAGCAGTTCTTC.

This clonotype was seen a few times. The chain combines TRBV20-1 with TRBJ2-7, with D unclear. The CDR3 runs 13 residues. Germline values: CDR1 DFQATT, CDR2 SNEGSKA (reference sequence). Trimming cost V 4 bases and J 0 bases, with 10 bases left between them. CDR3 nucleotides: TGCAGTGCTAAGGAGCTGAGCTCCTACGAGCAGTACTTC. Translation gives CSAKELSSYEQYF.

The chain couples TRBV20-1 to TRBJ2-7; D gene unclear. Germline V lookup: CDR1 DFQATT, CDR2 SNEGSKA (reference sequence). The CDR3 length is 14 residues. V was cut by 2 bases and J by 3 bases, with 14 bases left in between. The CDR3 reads CSARMLGQRYEQYF. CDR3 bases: TGCAGTGCTAGAATGCTCGGGCAGCGCTACGAGCAGTACTTC.

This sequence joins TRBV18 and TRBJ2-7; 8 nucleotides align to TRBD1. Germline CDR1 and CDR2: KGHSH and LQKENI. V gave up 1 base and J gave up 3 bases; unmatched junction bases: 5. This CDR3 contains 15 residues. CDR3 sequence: CASSPRSGGSYEQYF. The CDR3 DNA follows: TGTGCCAGCTCACCACGATCAGGGGGCAGCTACGAGCAGTACTTC.

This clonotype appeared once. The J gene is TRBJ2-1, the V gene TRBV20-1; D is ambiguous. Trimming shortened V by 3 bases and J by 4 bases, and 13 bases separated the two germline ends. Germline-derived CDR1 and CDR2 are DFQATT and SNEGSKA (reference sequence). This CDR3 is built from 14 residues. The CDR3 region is CSASSPAEYNEQFF. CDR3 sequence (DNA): TGCAGTGCTAGTTCTCCTGCAGAGTACAATGAGCAGTTCTTC.

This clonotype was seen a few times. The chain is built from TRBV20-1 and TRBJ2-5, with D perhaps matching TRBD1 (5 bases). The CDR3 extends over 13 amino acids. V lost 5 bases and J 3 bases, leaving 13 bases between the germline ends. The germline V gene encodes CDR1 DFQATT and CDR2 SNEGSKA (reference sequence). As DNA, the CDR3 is TGCAGTGCTTGGGGCTACCGCGAAGAGACCCAGTACTTC. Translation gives CSAWGYREETQYF.

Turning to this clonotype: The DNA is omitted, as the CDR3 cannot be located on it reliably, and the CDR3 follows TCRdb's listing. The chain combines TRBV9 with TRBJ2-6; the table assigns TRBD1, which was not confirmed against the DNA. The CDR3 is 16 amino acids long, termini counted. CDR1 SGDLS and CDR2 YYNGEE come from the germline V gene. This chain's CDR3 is CASSVGQGTGANVPTF.

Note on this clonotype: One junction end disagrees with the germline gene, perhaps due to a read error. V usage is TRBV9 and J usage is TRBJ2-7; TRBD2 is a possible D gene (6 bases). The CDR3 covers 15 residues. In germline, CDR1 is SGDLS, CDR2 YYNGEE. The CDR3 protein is CASSVSTGVSYGQYF. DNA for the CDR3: TGTGCCAGCAGCGTAAGTACGGGAGTGTCCTACGGGCAGTACTTC. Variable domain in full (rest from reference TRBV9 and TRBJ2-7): DSGVTQTPKHLITATGQRVTLRCSPRSGDLSVYWYQQSLDQGLQFLIQYYNGEERAKGNILERFSAQQFPDLHSELNLSSLELGDSALYFCASSVSTGVSYGQYFGPGTRLTVT.

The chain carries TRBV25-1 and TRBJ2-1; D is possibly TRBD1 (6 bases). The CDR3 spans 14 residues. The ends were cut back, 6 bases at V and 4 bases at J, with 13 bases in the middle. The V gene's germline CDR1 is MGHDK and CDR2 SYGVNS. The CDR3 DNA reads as TGTGCCAGCAGCCCCGGGACATTTTACAATGAGCAGTTCTTC. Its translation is CASSPGTFYNEQFF.

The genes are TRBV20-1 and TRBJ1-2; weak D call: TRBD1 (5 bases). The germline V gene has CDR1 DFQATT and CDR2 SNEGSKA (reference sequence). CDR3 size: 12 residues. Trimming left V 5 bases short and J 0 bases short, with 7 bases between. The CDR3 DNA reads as TGCAGTGCTGGGGCTTCTAACTATGGCTACACCTTC. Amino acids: CSAGASNYGYTF.

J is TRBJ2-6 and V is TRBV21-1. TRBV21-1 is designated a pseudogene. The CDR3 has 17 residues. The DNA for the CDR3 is TGTGCCAGCAGGGATTCTAATGGGTCCTCTGGGGCCAACATCCTGACTTTC. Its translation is CASRDSNGSSGANILTF.

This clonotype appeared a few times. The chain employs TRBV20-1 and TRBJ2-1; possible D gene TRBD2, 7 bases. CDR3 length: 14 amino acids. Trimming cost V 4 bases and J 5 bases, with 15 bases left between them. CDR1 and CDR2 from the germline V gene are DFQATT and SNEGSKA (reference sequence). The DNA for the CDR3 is TGCAGTGCTATTCGGCGGGGGCCTCACAATGAGCAGTTCTTC. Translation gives CSAIRRGPHNEQFF.

CDR3: CATSRDGLHYEQYF. The CDR3 region has the DNA TGTGCCACCAGCAGAGATGGACTGCACTACGAGCAGTACTTC. The chain carries TRBV15 and TRBJ2-7; perhaps TRBD2 as D (5 bases). This CDR3 is 14 amino acids long. Germline V lookup: CDR1 LNHNV, CDR2 YYDKDF (reference sequence). Trimming removed 0 bases at V and 3 bases at J, with 9 bases between.

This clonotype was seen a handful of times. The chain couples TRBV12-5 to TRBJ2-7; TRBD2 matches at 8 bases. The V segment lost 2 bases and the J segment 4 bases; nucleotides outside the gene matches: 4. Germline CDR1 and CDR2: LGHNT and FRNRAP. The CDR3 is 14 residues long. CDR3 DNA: TGTGCTAGTGGTTTGATGACTAGCGTGTACGAGCAGTACTTC. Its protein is CASGLMTSVYEQYF.

CDR3 bases: TGTGCCAGCAGTTACTCGATCGGGTCTCTGAATTGGTCCTACGAGCAGTACTTC. Translated: CASSYSIGSLNWSYEQYF. The chain combines TRBV6-2 or TRBV6-3 with TRBJ2-7; no clear D gene. The CDR3 is 18 residues long. Deletions cut 0 bases from V and 1 base from J, with 19 bases between. Germline V CDR1 and CDR2: MNHEY, SVGEGT.

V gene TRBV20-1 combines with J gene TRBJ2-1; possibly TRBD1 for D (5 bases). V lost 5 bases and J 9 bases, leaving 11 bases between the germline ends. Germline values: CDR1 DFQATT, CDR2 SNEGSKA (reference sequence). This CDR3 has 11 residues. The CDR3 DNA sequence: TGCAGTGCTTCTCAGGGATTTGAGCAGTTCTTC. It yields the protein CSASQGFEQFF.

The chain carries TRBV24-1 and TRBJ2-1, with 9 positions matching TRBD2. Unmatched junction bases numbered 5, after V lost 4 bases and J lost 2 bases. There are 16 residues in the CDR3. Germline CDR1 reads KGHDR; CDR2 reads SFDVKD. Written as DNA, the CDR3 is TGTGCCACCAGTGACGGGACTAGCCGAACCTACAATGAGCAGTTCTTC. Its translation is CATSDGTSRTYNEQFF.